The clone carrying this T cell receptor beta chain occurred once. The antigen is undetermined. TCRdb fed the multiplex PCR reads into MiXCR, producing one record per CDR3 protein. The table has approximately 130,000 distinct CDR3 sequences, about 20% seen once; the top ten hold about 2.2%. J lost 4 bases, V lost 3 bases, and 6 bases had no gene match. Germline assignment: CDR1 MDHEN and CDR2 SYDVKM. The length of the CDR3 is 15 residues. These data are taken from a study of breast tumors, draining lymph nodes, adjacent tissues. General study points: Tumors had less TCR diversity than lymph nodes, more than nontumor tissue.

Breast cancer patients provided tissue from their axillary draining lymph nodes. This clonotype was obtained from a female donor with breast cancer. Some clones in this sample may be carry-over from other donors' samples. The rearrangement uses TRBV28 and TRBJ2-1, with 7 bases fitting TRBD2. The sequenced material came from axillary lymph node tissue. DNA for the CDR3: TGTGCCAGCAGTTTCGGGCGGGAGTGGTACAATGAGCAGTTCTTC. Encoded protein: CASSFGREWYNEQFF.